This entry lists 17 T cell receptor beta chains sequenced from one sample in a study of T-cell reconstitution after alpha-beta-depleted transplantation in children. Researchers prepared the TCRbeta library using unique molecular identifiers, the study reports. TCRdb used MiXCR to reprocess the PCR reads, holding one entry per CDR3 protein. The sample holds about 640,000 distinct CDR3 sequences, approximately 15% seen once. The sample consisted of PBMCs from the stem cell graft donor, taken from the stem cell graft. The receptor set was obtained from a human donor who donated a stem cell graft to a child with acute myeloid leukemia.

This clonotype was seen repeatedly, ten times or more. The chain is built from TRBV29-1 and TRBJ1-4; no clear D. This CDR3 region has 12 residues. V was clipped by 3 bases and J by 4 bases, with 6 bases between them. Germline V gene lookup returns CDR1 SQVTM and CDR2 ANQGSEA. For the CDR3, the DNA is TGCAGCGTTGACGGGGTTAATGAAAAACTGTTTTTT. Its protein product is CSVDGVNEKLFF.

This clonotype has ten or more counts. The chain carries TRBV5-5 and TRBJ1-2; TRBD1 might be the D (5 bases). The germline V gene has CDR1 SGHKS and CDR2 YYEKEE (reference sequence). CDR3 length: 14 amino acids. V shed 4 bases and J shed 4 bases, with 14 bases lying between them. This CDR3 reads CASSIRDAAYGYTF. The CDR3 coding sequence is TGTGCCAGCAGCATCCGGGACGCAGCCTATGGCTACACCTTC. Using reference TRBV5-5 and TRBJ1-2 for the parts outside the CDR3, the full variable domain is DAGVTQSPTHLIKTRGQQVTLRCSPISGHKSVSWYQQVLGQGPQFIFQYYEKEERGRGNFPDRFSARQFPNYSSELNVNALLLGDSALYLCASSIRDAAYGYTFGSGTRLTVV.

This clonotype was counted many times. The rearrangement links TRBV20-1 to TRBJ2-5; possibly TRBD2 for D (7 bases). The germline gives CDR1 DFQATT, CDR2 SNEGSKA (reference sequence). Trimming cost V 6 bases and J 0 bases, with 11 bases left between them. This CDR3 contains 13 residues. The CDR3 reads CSAGGQYQETQYF. The CDR3 coding sequence is TGCAGTGCGGGGGGGCAGTACCAAGAGACCCAGTACTTC.

This clonotype was counted ten times or more. V and J are TRBV29-1 and TRBJ2-5; D remains unclear. From germline, CDR1 is SQVTM and CDR2 ANQGSEA. The CDR3 totals 12 residues. V shed 8 bases and J shed 5 bases, with 15 bases lying between them. The chain's CDR3 is CSFIGMEETQYF. In DNA form, the CDR3 reads TGCAGCTTCATAGGAATGGAGGAGACCCAGTACTTC.

Only a few counts were recorded for this clonotype. This chain joins TRBV7-2 and TRBJ2-7; perhaps TRBD2 as D (7 bases). Trimming took off 5 bases at V and 3 bases at J, with 14 bases between the two ends. This CDR3 contains 14 residues. Germline CDR1 SGHTA, CDR2 FQGNSA. CDR3 amino acids: CASSLGGEDYEQYV. Here the CDR3 DNA reads TGTGCCAGCAGCCTAGGGGGGGAAGACTACGAGCAGTACGTC.

This clonotype was found many times. This rearrangement joins TRBV29-1 to TRBJ1-5; 10 positions agree with TRBD1. This CDR3 region has 13 residues. V was pared by 5 bases and J by 6 bases, with 4 bases of the junction left unmatched. Germline CDR1 and CDR2: SQVTM and ANQGSEA. The CDR3 is CSVRQGAGQPQHF. CDR3 DNA sequence: TGCAGCGTTCGACAGGGGGCTGGTCAGCCCCAGCATTTT.

This clonotype was detected ten times or more. This rearrangement joins TRBV4-3 to TRBJ2-1, with a tentative D call TRBD1 (6 bases). The V and J ends lost 5 bases and 5 bases respectively, with 10 bases between them. Germline CDR1 LGHNA, CDR2 YSLEER. The CDR3 has 13 amino acids. CDR3 amino acids: CASSEDRNNEQFF. The CDR3 nucleotides are TGCGCCAGCAGCGAGGACAGAAACAATGAGCAGTTCTTC.

This clonotype was counted ten times or more. The genes are TRBV20-1 and TRBJ2-1; a possible D gene is TRBD2 (5 bases). The germline V and J ends were trimmed by 0 bases and 8 bases, with 17 bases remaining between them. There are 15 residues in the CDR3. Germline CDR1 DFQATT, CDR2 SNEGSKA (reference sequence). The CDR3 loop is CSAREGGGGVDEQFF. Here the CDR3 DNA reads TGCAGTGCTAGAGAAGGAGGTGGTGGGGTCGATGAGCAGTTCTTC.

This chain connects TRBV30 to TRBJ2-3; D may be TRBD1 (6 bases). Per the germline V gene, CDR1 is GTSNPN and CDR2 is SVGIG (reference sequence). This CDR3 spans 13 amino acids. Trimming took 7 bases from V and 5 from J, leaving 16 bases between them. The CDR3 DNA is TGTGCCTTAACAGGGATATGGGAAGATACGCAGTATTTT. Translated: CALTGIWEDTQYF.

The V and J genes are TRBV7-8 and TRBJ2-3, with TRBD2 matching 13 bases. The CDR3 totals 18 residues. V gave up 5 bases and J gave up 4 bases; unmatched junction bases: 12. Per germline, CDR1 SGHVS and CDR2 FQNEAQ. CDR3 in amino acids: CASSRRTGTSGAADTQYF. The CDR3 region has the DNA TGTGCCAGCAGCCGGCGTACCGGGACTAGCGGGGCAGCAGATACGCAGTATTTT.

Many counts were recorded for this clonotype. V is TRBV20-1 and J is TRBJ1-2; D gene uncertain. This CDR3 region has 13 residues. Germline V gives CDR1 DFQATT, CDR2 SNEGSKA (reference sequence). Trimming pared 6 bases from V and 5 bases from J, leaving 16 bases between. The CDR3 reads CSAPGPGVYGYTF. The DNA of the CDR3 is TGCAGTGCCCCTGGGCCCGGGGTTTATGGCTACACCTTC.

The rearrangement links TRBV4-1 to TRBJ2-5; a possible D gene is TRBD2 (6 bases). V was cut by 4 bases and J by 1 base, with 10 bases left in between. Germline-derived CDR1 and CDR2 are MGHRA and YSYEKL. CDR3 length: 14 residues. The CDR3 here is CASSPRDFQETQYF. DNA for the CDR3: TGCGCCAGCAGCCCCCGGGACTTCCAAGAGACCCAGTACTTC.

In this sample, this clonotype turned up a few times. The chain recombines TRBV20-1 with TRBJ2-5; a possible D gene is TRBD2 (5 bases). This CDR3 region has 15 residues. Deletions cut 4 bases from V and 5 bases from J, with 20 bases between. The germline V gene has CDR1 DFQATT and CDR2 SNEGSKA (reference sequence). Here the CDR3 reads CSANLASIIRETQYF. CDR3 coding DNA: TGCAGTGCTAATCTAGCAAGTATTATCCGGGAGACCCAGTACTTC.

This clonotype showed up many times. The chain joins TRBV28 to TRBJ1-6; tentatively, D is TRBD1 (6 bases). The germline gives CDR1 MDHEN, CDR2 SYDVKM. V was cut by 2 bases and J by 7 bases, with 9 bases left in between. This CDR3 spans 14 amino acids. In DNA form, the CDR3 reads TGTGCCAGCAGTTTAGGGGGGCCCAATTCACCCCTCCACTTT. This codes for CASSLGGPNSPLHF.

This clonotype was seen ten or more times. V and J are TRBV5-4 and TRBJ2-3; 9 bases fit TRBD2. This CDR3 contains 16 residues. V lost 0 bases, J lost 5 bases, and 7 bases stayed unmatched. Germline CDR1 SGHNT, CDR2 YYREEE (reference sequence). The CDR3 loop reads CASSLAASGARDTQYF. The CDR3 nucleotides are TGTGCCAGCAGCTTGGCGGCTAGCGGGGCAAGAGATACGCAGTATTTT.

This clonotype was counted ten times or more. V gene TRBV6-1 combines with J gene TRBJ2-1, with 7 positions matching TRBD1. V was clipped by 6 bases and J by 6 bases; unmatched bases: 14. Germline CDR1 reads MNHNS; CDR2 reads SASEGT. This CDR3 has 16 residues. The CDR3 coding sequence is TGTGCCAGCAGACCGCCCCCGGACAGGTACGGCAATGAGCAGTTCTTC. It yields the protein CASRPPPDRYGNEQFF.

This clonotype was observed many times. The chain employs TRBV20-1 and TRBJ2-2, with 7 bases that match TRBD2. Germline V gives CDR1 DFQATT, CDR2 SNEGSKA (reference sequence). The V gene end was trimmed by 5 bases and the J gene end by 0 bases; junction bases not matched to a gene: 3. The CDR3 consists of 14 residues. The CDR3 bases are TGCAGTGCTCTCCGGGGGGCGAACACCGGGGAGCTGTTTTTT. It yields the protein CSALRGANTGELFF.